What follows describes a single T cell receptor (beta chain). The CDR3 totals 16 residues. With 6 bases removed from V and 4 bases from J, the gap between germline ends came to 24 bases. Germline-derived CDR1 and CDR2 are GTSNPN and SVGIG (reference sequence). The sample comes from a study of technical replicates of blood from a few donors. Clones were sequenced by immunoSEQ multiplex PCR, and TCRdb holds only the in-frame ones, with some missing. This sample has tens of thousands of clones, with 85% to 95% found just once. The TCR was taken from a human donor in good health. The source material was T cells isolated from PBMCs. This chain uses TRBV30 with TRBJ1-2; a weak D match, TRBD1 (6 bases). The CDR3 DNA sequence: TGTGCCTGCGGGTATAGGGGGAGGGATTTTCGCTATGGCTACACCTTC. This codes for CACGYRGRDFRYGYTF.